This passage covers 27 T cell receptor beta chains from one sample sequenced in a study of Ad26.COV2.S vaccination and SARS-CoV-2 variants. Profiled with immunoSEQ multiplex PCR; TCRdb holds only in-frame clones, not every one. This sample has a few hundred thousand clones, with roughly 80% found just once. Treatment of the sample: some 19 received Ad26.COV2.S at low or high dose, single or two shots; 5 received placebo; per-sample allocation not given. Samples analyzed were those drawn on day 63 after the first vaccine or placebo injection. Material: peripheral blood, obtained in a trial of Ad26.COV2.S vaccine versus placebo. These receptor sequences come from a person between 18 and 65 years old who received the Ad26.COV2.S COVID-19 vaccine or a placebo.

The chain recombines TRBV5-6 with TRBJ2-2; D is possibly TRBD2 (5 bases). Germline V lookup: CDR1 SGHDT, CDR2 YYEEEE. The CDR3 spans 13 residues. Trimming removed 2 bases from V and 7 bases from J, with 9 bases in between. The CDR3 DNA sequence: TGTGCCAGCAGCTTCGGGGAAATCGGGGAGCTGTTTTTT. This translates into CASSFGEIGELFF.

The J gene is TRBJ1-3, the V gene TRBV6-5, with D perhaps TRBD1 (6 bases). CDR3 length: 15 residues. Germline V gene sequence: CDR1 MNHEY, CDR2 SVGAGI. Between the trimmed V and J ends, which lost 0 bases and 4 bases, there was a span of 10 bases. The CDR3 nucleotides read TGTGCCAGCAGTTACTCGAGGGGGACCGGAAACACCATATATTTT. Translated: CASSYSRGTGNTIYF.

V is TRBV7-9 and J is TRBJ2-6; D possibly uses TRBD1 or TRBD2 (6 bases each). V was trimmed by 5 bases and J by 16 bases, leaving 21 bases between them. Germline V gene sequence: CDR1 SEHNR, CDR2 FQNEAQ (reference sequence). There are 14 residues in the CDR3. CDR3 loop: CASSPYGQLEGLTF. CDR3 nucleotides: TGTGCCAGCAGCCCTTATGGACAGCTGGAGGGGCTGACTTTC.

The CDR3 DNA reads as TGTGCCATCAGTGCCCGATGGGGGGTTCAGCCCCAGCATTTT. It codes for CAISARWGVQPQHF. J is TRBJ1-5 and V is TRBV10-3, with TRBD1 as a possible D gene (5 bases). CDR3 length equals 14 residues. Trimming took off 4 bases at V and 6 bases at J, with 13 bases between the two ends. Germline CDR1 reads ENHRY; CDR2 reads SYGVKD.

In nucleotides, the CDR3 is TGTGCCAGCAGCCTGGGACCGTCATACAATGAGCAGTTCTTC. The encoded protein is CASSLGPSYNEQFF. V and J are TRBV7-3 and TRBJ2-1; D may match TRBD1 or TRBD2 (5 bases each). The CDR3 has 14 amino acids. Germline loops: CDR1 SGHTA, CDR2 FQGTGA. The V end lost 5 bases, the J end lost 4 bases, and 12 bases lay between the germline ends.

The rearrangement joins TRBV2 to TRBJ2-1; 9 bases line up with TRBD2. Germline CDR1 is SNHLY and CDR2 is FYNNEI. The V and J ends lost 3 bases and 4 bases, in that order; junction bases with no gene match: 4. The CDR3 contains 15 residues. As DNA, the CDR3 is TGTGCCAGCAGTGAGCCCCTAGCGGGGTACAATGAGCAGTTCTTC. It codes for CASSEPLAGYNEQFF.

The chain links TRBV7-9 to TRBJ2-7; D might be TRBD2 (5 bases). This CDR3 is 13 amino acids long. Germline loops: CDR1 SEHNR, CDR2 FQNEAQ (reference sequence). Between the trimmed V and J ends, which lost 7 bases and 6 bases, there was a span of 16 bases. In DNA, the CDR3 is TGTGCCAGCACCTTTAGCGTTGGTTCCGAGCAGTACTTC. Translation: CASTFSVGSEQYF.

This chain joins TRBV19 and TRBJ2-1; the match to TRBD2 covers 11 bases. V lost 7 bases to trimming and J lost 4 bases; unmatched junction nucleotides: 6. This CDR3 is 15 amino acids long. CDR1 is LNHDA, CDR2 SQIVND, per germline (reference sequence). The CDR3 protein is CASTRLAGSYNEQFF. DNA for the CDR3: TGTGCCAGTACCAGACTAGCGGGAAGTTACAATGAGCAGTTCTTC. Supplemented by reference TRBV19 and TRBJ2-1, the full variable domain reads DGGITQSPKYLFRKEGQNVTLSCEQNLNHDAMYWYRQDPGQGLRLIYYSQIVNDFQKGDIAEGYSVSREKKESFPLTVTSAQKNPTAFYLCASTRLAGSYNEQFFGPGTRLTVL.

V and J are TRBV3-1 (or the pseudogene TRBV3-2) and TRBJ1-3; 8 bases map to TRBD1. The CDR3 contains 17 residues. CDR1 LGHDT and CDR2 YNNKEL come from the germline V gene (reference sequence). Trimming at V came to 5 bases and at J to 2 bases, leaving 11 bases not matched to a gene. CDR3 DNA sequence: TGTGCCAGCAGCGTCATCGGGACAGGCCACCCTGGAAACACCATATATTTT. Protein: CASSVIGTGHPGNTIYF.

J is TRBJ2-7 and V is TRBV27, with TRBD2 matching 16 bases. The V gene end was trimmed by 2 bases and the J gene end by 6 bases; junction bases not matched to a gene: 16. The CDR3 extends over 20 amino acids. Germline CDR1 MNHEY, CDR2 SMNVEV (reference sequence). CDR3 DNA: TGTGCCAGCAGTTTAACTCCCCCGGGACTAGCGGGAGGGCCTAGGGGCGAGCAGTACTTC. Amino acid sequence: CASSLTPPGLAGGPRGEQYF.

The rearrangement uses TRBV18 and TRBJ1-1; D is ambiguous. Germline CDR1 KGHSH, CDR2 LQKENI. There are 16 residues in the CDR3. V shed 6 bases and J shed 1 base, with 18 bases lying between them. CDR3 protein: CASSRTVISGNTEAFF. Here the CDR3 DNA reads TGTGCCAGCTCCCGGACGGTGATATCGGGGAACACTGAAGCTTTCTTT.

This sequence joins TRBV5-6 and TRBJ2-1, with D perhaps TRBD1 or TRBD2 (6 bases each). Trimming took off 1 base at V and 0 bases at J, with 11 bases between the two ends. Germline V CDR1 and CDR2: SGHDT, YYEEEE. CDR3 length: 16 residues. The CDR3 loop is CASSLRGETSYNEQFF. CDR3 sequence (DNA): TGTGCCAGCAGCTTGAGGGGGGAGACCTCCTACAATGAGCAGTTCTTC.

The chain uses TRBV6-2 or TRBV6-3 and TRBJ1-5, with D possibly being TRBD1 (6 bases). CDR1 is MNHEY and CDR2 is SVGEGT in the germline V gene. The CDR3 loop spans 14 amino acids. Trimming cost V 3 bases and J 8 bases, with 14 bases left between them. CDR3 nucleotide sequence: TGTGCCAGCAGTTATTTTATCAGGGGCGAGCCCCAGCATTTT. Translation gives CASSYFIRGEPQHF.

CDR3 in DNA: TGTGCCGGTTCTGGCGGTAACTATGGCTACACCTTC. Its translation is CAGSGGNYGYTF. The chain uses TRBV2 and TRBJ1-2; D not resolved. The germline gives CDR1 SNHLY, CDR2 FYNNEI. This CDR3 is 12 amino acids long. V lost 11 bases to trimming and J lost 1 base, with 11 bases between them.

This chain joins TRBV6-2 or TRBV6-3 and TRBJ2-7; 9 bases match TRBD2. Germline trimming cut 3 bases from V and 5 bases from J; bases unmatched to any gene: 14. Germline V gives CDR1 MNHEY, CDR2 SVGEGT. The CDR3 loop spans 17 amino acids. The CDR3 DNA sequence: TGTGCCAGCAGTTATGTACCTACTAGCGGGCCAAGTGACGAGCAGTACTTC. This sequence encodes CASSYVPTSGPSDEQYF.

The CDR3 coding sequence is TGTGCCAGCAGGCGGTCCTTCACAGATACGCAGTATTTT. Amino acid sequence: CASRRSFTDTQYF. The rearrangement links TRBV27 to TRBJ2-3; D remains ambiguous. The CDR3 contains 13 residues. The germline V and J ends were trimmed by 6 bases and 2 bases, with 9 bases remaining between them. Germline loops: CDR1 MNHEY, CDR2 SMNVEV (reference sequence).

The rearrangement links TRBV6-5 to TRBJ1-5; no firm D call. The germline V gene has CDR1 MNHEY and CDR2 SVGAGI. V was pared by 0 bases and J by 2 bases, with 11 bases between. CDR3 length: 16 amino acids. The CDR3 loop reads CASSYSPPQGNQPQHF. The CDR3, as DNA: TGTGCCAGCAGTTACTCTCCGCCGCAAGGCAATCAGCCCCAGCATTTT.

DNA for the CDR3: TGTGCCAGCAGGGAGACAGGGGGCTACGAGCAGTACTTC. It yields the protein CASRETGGYEQYF. J is TRBJ2-7 and V is TRBV7-8; 9 positions match TRBD1. The V segment lost 6 bases and the J segment 3 bases; nucleotides outside the gene matches: 3. Germline V CDR1 and CDR2: SGHVS, FQNEAQ. CDR3 length: 13 amino acids.

V is TRBV3-1 (or the pseudogene TRBV3-2) and J is TRBJ2-1; tentative D call: TRBD2 (5 bases). The V gene lost 3 bases and the J gene lost 9 bases, with 9 bases spanning the gap. CDR1 and CDR2 from the germline V gene are LGHDT and YNNKEL (reference sequence). CDR3 length equals 12 residues. For the CDR3, the DNA is TGTGCCAGCAGCCAGGCCGCGGGTGAGCAGTTCTTC. This translates into CASSQAAGEQFF.

About this clone itself: Other DNA sequences in the same sample also yield this CDR3. The J gene is TRBJ2-3, the V gene TRBV24-1, with D tentatively TRBD2 (6 bases). CDR1 KGHDR and CDR2 SFDVKD come from the germline V gene. V was trimmed by 3 bases and J by 5 bases, leaving 14 bases between them. The CDR3 extends over 15 amino acids. CDR3 loop: CATSDPAGGGDTQYF. The CDR3 DNA is TGTGCCACCAGTGATCCCGCCGGGGGTGGAGATACGCAGTATTTT.

V is TRBV4-2 and J is TRBJ2-6, with 14 bases that match TRBD2. The CDR3 is 19 amino acids. CDR1 is LGHNA, CDR2 YNFKEQ, per germline. Losses at the gene ends were 4 bases for V and 3 bases for J; bases not matched to a gene: 8. Here the CDR3 reads CASSRGLAGGHGGANVLTF. CDR3 sequence (DNA): TGTGCCAGCAGCCGCGGACTAGCGGGGGGCCACGGTGGGGCCAACGTCCTGACTTTC.

The gene calls are TRBV18 and TRBJ2-7; tentative D call: TRBD1 (6 bases). CDR1 and CDR2 (germline): KGHSH, LQKENI. V was trimmed by 6 bases and J by 1 base, leaving 10 bases between them. This CDR3 contains 13 residues. The CDR3 loop reads CASSRDKSYEQYF. The CDR3 DNA sequence: TGTGCCAGCTCCCGGGACAAGTCCTACGAGCAGTACTTC.

V gene TRBV30 combines with J gene TRBJ2-3; TRBD1 or TRBD2 may be the D gene (5 bases each). CDR3 length: 14 residues. The germline V and J ends were trimmed by 2 bases and 3 bases, with 12 bases remaining between them. Germline loops: CDR1 GTSNPN, CDR2 SVGIG (reference sequence). CDR3 protein: CAWSLGVETDTQYF. DNA for the CDR3: TGTGCCTGGAGTTTGGGGGTGGAGACAGATACGCAGTATTTT.

J is TRBJ1-1 and V is TRBV9; D remains unclear. Trimming cost V 4 bases and J 4 bases, with 11 bases left between them. CDR3 length: 13 residues. Germline assignment: CDR1 SGDLS and CDR2 YYNGEE. The chain's CDR3 is CASSPNRGTEAFF. The CDR3 region has the DNA TGTGCCAGCAGCCCCAACCGGGGCACTGAAGCTTTCTTT.

The chain carries TRBV29-1 and TRBJ2-7; 8 positions agree with TRBD1. J gave up 3 bases and V 1 base, and 11 bases lay outside the gene matches. The CDR3 is 16 amino acids. Germline V gives CDR1 SQVTM, CDR2 ANQGSEA. The CDR3 spells CSVEGPLGTGYYEQYF. CDR3 nucleotide sequence: TGCAGCGTTGAAGGTCCGCTAGGGACAGGATACTACGAGCAGTACTTC.

V usage is TRBV5-4 and J usage is TRBJ2-2; the D is unclear. V shed 2 bases and J shed 2 bases, with 13 bases lying between them. Germline V lookup: CDR1 SGHNT, CDR2 YYREEE (reference sequence). The CDR3 is made up of 16 amino acids. The CDR3 spells CASSFSGVLNTGELFF. CDR3 nucleotide sequence: TGTGCCAGCAGCTTCTCTGGGGTTCTCAACACCGGGGAGCTGTTTTTT.

The chain joins TRBV11-3 to TRBJ2-7; TRBD2 might be the D (5 bases). The CDR3 runs to 14 residues. Germline CDR1 reads SGHNT; CDR2 reads YENEEA. The V gene lost 2 bases and the J gene lost 3 bases, with 11 bases spanning the gap. This CDR3 is CASSLNQRYYEQYF. DNA of the CDR3: TGTGCCAGCAGCTTAAACCAGCGGTACTACGAGCAGTACTTC.